This T cell receptor beta chain was obtained from a study of cytomegalovirus exposure and HLA in healthy donors. The PCR ran on 60 Vbeta and 13 Jbeta primers. Libraries were prepared by immunoSEQ multiplex PCR; TCRdb keeps only in-frame clonotypes and omits some of them. This table has about 130,000 clones, over 75% appearing once. The CDR3 has 13 amino acids. Germline loops: CDR1 MGHDK, CDR2 SYGVNS. V was cut by 4 bases and J by 0 bases, with 7 bases left in between. This cohort consisted of healthy bone marrow donors. Study outcomes and limitations: The study recorded 164 TCR beta chains that were cytomegalovirus-associated.

Details on this clone: Its target is not known.

The sequence derives from a boy between 5 and 17 years old in good health and CMV-seronegative. The chain joins TRBV25-1 to TRBJ2-7; D may be TRBD1 (5 bases). The sequenced sample was PBMCs. CDR3 residues: CASSATVSYEQYF. CDR3 bases: TGTGCCAGCAGTGCGACAGTCTCCTACGAGCAGTACTTC.